The 6 T cell receptor beta chains listed next were all sequenced from one sample in a study of tumor-infiltrating lymphocytes in oesophageal squamous cell carcinoma (dated by TCRdb to 2016 to 2017). Library preparation was by PCR. Sequencing took place on an Illumina HiSeq 2000. Starting from the raw public reads, TCRdb applied fastp trimming at Q25, assembled clones with MiXCR and retained in-frame beta chains. Rows with one shared CDR3 protein collapse into an entry with the most common genes and DNA. The table for this sample lists 8,000 to 13,000 distinct CDR3 sequences; roughly 60% of them were counted only once. In total, the top ten clones hold more than 20% of the sample. The sequencing sample was made of esophageal tumor tissue. Receptors were obtained from a female donor with esophageal squamous cell carcinoma.

The genes are TRBV6-1 and TRBJ2-7, with D maybe TRBD2 (6 bases). The CDR3 loop spans 15 amino acids. Germline V gives CDR1 MNHNS, CDR2 SASEGT. V shed 5 bases and J shed 4 bases, with 18 bases lying between them. The DNA for the CDR3 is TGTGCCAGCAGTACGGAAAGCGGGCGAGGTTACGAGCAGTACTTC. Protein sequence: CASSTESGRGYEQYF.

This sequence joins TRBV7-6 and TRBJ2-3; 9 bases are shared with TRBD1. This CDR3 region has 15 residues. Trimming at V came to 5 bases and at J to 9 bases, leaving 12 bases not matched to a gene. Germline V lookup: CDR1 SGHVS, CDR2 FNYEAQ. CDR3 in DNA: TGTGCCAGCAGCCCGTCCCGGGACAGGGTAGCCACGCAGTATTTT. Protein: CASSPSRDRVATQYF.

The chain couples TRBV7-9 to TRBJ2-1; possible D gene TRBD2, 5 bases. The DNA end favors TRBJ2-7, so the J call may be wrong. This CDR3 is built from 15 residues. Germline CDR1 and CDR2: SEHNR and FQNEAQ (reference sequence). In DNA form, the CDR3 reads TGTGCCAGCAGCTTAGGTTATGGGAGAAACTACGAGCAGTACTTC. This sequence encodes CASSLGYGRNYEQYF.

This chain joins TRBV7-6 and TRBJ1-1, with 9 nucleotides matching TRBD2. The end of the DNA aligns better with TRBJ2-2, so the J call may be wrong. CDR1 is SGHVS, CDR2 FNYEAQ, per germline. The CDR3 totals 16 residues. The CDR3 loop is CASSVEAGGATGELFF. DNA for the CDR3: TGTGCCAGCAGCGTTGAAGCGGGGGGAGCCACCGGGGAGCTGTTTTTT.

The sample holds a few counts of this clonotype. The rearrangement joins TRBV7-8 to TRBJ1-1; no clear D. Germline V gene sequence: CDR1 SGHVS, CDR2 FQNEAQ. V lost 5 bases and J 2 bases, leaving 12 bases between the germline ends. The CDR3 loop spans 14 amino acids. This chain's CDR3 is CASSPGAGNTEAFF. Here the CDR3 DNA reads TGTGCCAGCAGCCCCGGAGCGGGTAACACTGAAGCTTTCTTT.

CDR3 residues: CASSLYIGSRVTDTQYF. The CDR3 DNA is TGTGCCAGCAGCTTATATATCGGGAGTCGGGTGACAGATACGCAGTATTTT. This chain joins TRBV7-2 and TRBJ2-3; tentative D call: TRBD2 (6 bases). With 2 bases removed from V and 3 bases from J, the gap between germline ends came to 18 bases. The V gene's germline CDR1 is SGHTA and CDR2 FQGNSA. The CDR3 length is 17 residues.